A selection of T cell receptor beta chains follows, all from one sample in a study of breast tumors, draining lymph nodes, adjacent tissues. TCRdb ran MiXCR on the multiplex PCR reads and lists one entry per CDR3 protein. The profile shows about 200,000 distinct CDR3 sequences, 31% of them singletons. Sequenced: axillary lymph node tissue. These receptors were obtained from a female donor with breast cancer. Some clones in this sample may be carry-over from other donors' samples. Both conserved end residues are part of each CDR3. Each record gives: clone size, D gene, J gene, V gene, CDR3 DNA, CDR3 protein. A D gene is named only where the DNA matches it firmly. Rows give clone size only sometimes, using once, few, many, or a class for an expanded clone.

size: NA; D: NA; J: TRBJ2-7; V: TRBV7-8; DNA: TGTGCCAGCAGCTTAGCTGGTAGCGGAACCTACGAGCAGTACTTC; CDR3: CASSLAGSGTYEQYF
size: many; D: TRBD2; J: TRBJ2-7; V: TRBV20-1; DNA: TGCAGTGCTAGAGGCGGGAGGGCCCGAGAGCAGTACTTC; CDR3: CSARGGRAREQYF
size: few; D: TRBD1; J: TRBJ1-1; V: TRBV19; DNA: TGTGCCAGTAGACCAGACAGGGGTTACCTCATGAACACTGAAGCTTTCTTT; CDR3: CASRPDRGYLMNTEAFF
size: many; D: NA; J: TRBJ2-5; V: TRBV2; DNA: TGTGCCAGCAGTGAAGATGGGGAGACCCAGTACTTC; CDR3: CASSEDGETQYF
size: many; D: TRBD2; J: TRBJ2-7; V: TRBV6-1; DNA: TGTGCCTGTCGACTAGCAGGGTTCTACGAGCAGTACTTC; CDR3: CACRLAGFYEQYF
size: many; D: NA; J: TRBJ2-2; V: TRBV30; DNA: TGTGCCTGGAGTGCGGCCTCCACCGGGGAGCTGTTTTTT; CDR3: CAWSAASTGELFF
size: NA; D: TRBD1; J: TRBJ2-3; V: TRBV20-1; DNA: TGCAGTGCTAGAGCTGTGGACAGGGCAGATACGCAGTATTTT; CDR3: CSARAVDRADTQYF
size: NA; D: TRBD1; J: TRBJ1-6; V: TRBV30; DNA: TGTGCCTGGAGTCCCCACAGGGGGGATTCACCCCTCCACTTT; CDR3: CAWSPHRGDSPLHF
size: NA; D: NA; J: TRBJ2-3; V: TRBV6-5; DNA: TGTGCCAGCAGTCACGGCAGGGCTGAGGATACGCAGTATTTT; CDR3: CASSHGRAEDTQYF
size: NA; D: NA; J: TRBJ1-4; V: TRBV2; DNA: TGTGCCAGCAGCGAGGGCATCGACAGGTCAAGTGAAAAACTGTTTTTT; CDR3: CASSEGIDRSSEKLFF
size: few; D: NA; J: TRBJ2-5; V: TRBV5-6; DNA: TGTGCCAGCAGCTTGATGGGGACCCAGTACTTC; CDR3: CASSLMGTQYF
size: many; D: NA; J: TRBJ1-6; V: TRBV5-4; DNA: TGTGCCAGCAGCTTGACCGGAGAGTATAATTCACCCCTCCACTTT; CDR3: CASSLTGEYNSPLHF
size: NA; D: NA; J: TRBJ2-5; V: TRBV5-1; DNA: TGCGCCAGCAGCTCATTCGGACAGGAGACCCAGTACTTC; CDR3: CASSSFGQETQYF
size: many; D: NA; J: TRBJ2-5; V: TRBV7-3; DNA: TGTGCCAGCAGCTTAATGGCGCGGGAGACCCAGTACTTC; CDR3: CASSLMARETQYF
size: many; D: NA; J: TRBJ2-7; V: TRBV20-1; DNA: TGCAGTGCTATTTCTCGTGGGGGCAGTTTCTACGAGCAGTACTTC; CDR3: CSAISRGGSFYEQYF
size: few; D: NA; J: TRBJ2-2; V: TRBV19; DNA: TGTGCCAGTAGTATAGGGGAGCTGTTTTTT; CDR3: CASSIGELFF
size: many; D: NA; J: TRBJ2-7; V: TRBV2; DNA: TGTGCCAGCAATCGGGACTCCTACGAGCAGTACTTC; CDR3: CASNRDSYEQYF
size: many; D: NA; J: TRBJ1-2; V: TRBV29-1; DNA: TGCAGCGTTGATGTGGGTTGGGATGGCTACACCTTC; CDR3: CSVDVGWDGYTF
size: many; D: NA; J: TRBJ2-3; V: TRBV2; DNA: TGTGCCAGCAGTGGAGGGGGTACGCAGTATTTT; CDR3: CASSGGGTQYF
size: many; D: NA; J: TRBJ2-3; V: TRBV6-4; DNA: TGTGCCAGCAGTGACCAAGGCACAGATACGCAGTATTTT; CDR3: CASSDQGTDTQYF
size: many; D: NA; J: TRBJ2-7; V: TRBV15; DNA: TGTGCCACCAGCCCCCTGGGTTTTAACTCCTACGAGCAGTACTTC; CDR3: CATSPLGFNSYEQYF
size: NA; D: TRBD1; J: TRBJ2-7; V: TRBV29-1; DNA: TGCAGCGTTGTTGGGACAGGGGGCTACGAGCAGTACTTC; CDR3: CSVVGTGGYEQYF
size: many; D: NA; J: TRBJ1-2; V: TRBV12-3/TRBV12-4; DNA: TGTGCCAGCAGTTTCAGCCAGGTAGCTGTGGGTGGCTACACCTTC; CDR3: CASSFSQVAVGGYTF
size: many; D: NA; J: TRBJ1-5; V: TRBV19; DNA: TGTGCCAGTAGTCTGCAGGGACAACGAAATCAGCCCCAGCATTTT; CDR3: CASSLQGQRNQPQHF
size: NA; D: NA; J: TRBJ2-5; V: TRBV3-2; DNA: TGTGCCAGCAGCCAAGATCGACGTCGAGCGGGAGACGCAGAGACCCAGTACTTC; CDR3: CASSQDRRRAGDAETQYF
size: NA; D: NA; J: TRBJ1-5; V: TRBV12-3/TRBV12-4; DNA: TGTGCCAGCAGCAGCCCACTAGCGGGAGAGACCCAGCATTTT; CDR3: CASSSPLAGETQHF
size: many; D: TRBD1; J: TRBJ1-6; V: TRBV7-2; DNA: TGTGCCAGCAGCTTACTAGTCCAGGGGGCCGGTTCACCCCTCCACTTT; CDR3: CASSLLVQGAGSPLHF
size: many; D: TRBD2; J: TRBJ2-3; V: TRBV5-1; DNA: TGCGCCAGCAGCTTGGCCGGTAGCGGGGGACTCACAGATACGCAGTATTTT; CDR3: CASSLAGSGGLTDTQYF
size: NA; D: NA; J: TRBJ2-1; V: TRBV6-5; DNA: TGTGCCAGCAGTCCCCCCGGCTCCAATGAGCAGTTCTTC; CDR3: CASSPPGSNEQFF
size: many; D: NA; J: TRBJ1-5; V: TRBV2; DNA: TGTGCCAGCAGTGTTGATAGCAATCAGCCCCAGCATTTT; CDR3: CASSVDSNQPQHF
size: many; D: TRBD2; J: TRBJ2-1; V: TRBV20-1; DNA: TGCAGTGCTAGAGACCCCGGGACTAGCGGGGTTGCCAATGAGCAGTTCTTC; CDR3: CSARDPGTSGVANEQFF
size: many; D: TRBD1; J: TRBJ1-2; V: TRBV9; DNA: TGTGCCAGCAGCGTAGGACAGGGGGTCGGGGGCTACACCTTC; CDR3: CASSVGQGVGGYTF
size: many; D: NA; J: TRBJ1-5; V: TRBV20-1; DNA: TGCAGTGCTAGAAGGCCGGGGCACCTATCTCAGCCCCAGCATTTT; CDR3: CSARRPGHLSQPQHF
size: NA; D: NA; J: TRBJ2-3; V: TRBV2; DNA: TGTGCCAGCAGTTTAGGGACCCGCACAGGTTCGGAGTATTTT; CDR3: CASSLGTRTGSEYF
size: few; D: NA; J: TRBJ1-1; V: TRBV7-9; DNA: TGTGCCAGCAGTCCCTTCACTGAAGCTTTCTTT; CDR3: CASSPFTEAFF
size: many; D: TRBD2; J: TRBJ2-3; V: TRBV20-1; DNA: TGCAGTGCCGAGCGGGGAACCCGCACAGATACGCAGTATTTT; CDR3: CSAERGTRTDTQYF
size: NA; D: TRBD1; J: TRBJ1-3; V: TRBV5-1; DNA: TGCGCCAGCAGCAGCGGGACAGAGAACACCATATATTTT; CDR3: CASSSGTENTIYF
size: many; D: NA; J: TRBJ2-7; V: TRBV20-1; DNA: TGCAGTGCTACCCAGCGGGTGCACTACGAGCAGTACTTC; CDR3: CSATQRVHYEQYF
size: NA; D: TRBD1; J: TRBJ1-4; V: TRBV2; DNA: TGTGCCAGCAGTCCGGGACAGGGTCGGAGACCTAATGAAAAACTGTTTTTT; CDR3: CASSPGQGRRPNEKLFF
size: few; D: NA; J: TRBJ2-7; V: TRBV6-6; DNA: TGTGCCAGCAGTCCCGACGGGGCCTACGAGCAGTACTTC; CDR3: CASSPDGAYEQYF
size: many; D: NA; J: TRBJ2-3; V: TRBV7-6; DNA: TGTGCCAGCAGACGCGGGGGCCGCACAGATACGCAGTATTTT; CDR3: CASRRGGRTDTQYF